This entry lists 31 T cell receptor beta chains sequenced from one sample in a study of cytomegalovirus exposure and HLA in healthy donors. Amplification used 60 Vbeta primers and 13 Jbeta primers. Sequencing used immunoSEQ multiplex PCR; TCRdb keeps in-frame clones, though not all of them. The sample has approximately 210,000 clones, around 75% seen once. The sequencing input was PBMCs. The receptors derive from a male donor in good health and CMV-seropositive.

The CDR3 reads CASSKEGVRNQPQHF. CDR3 DNA: TGCGCCAGCAGCAAAGAGGGAGTTAGAAATCAGCCCCAGCATTTT. V usage is TRBV5-1 and J usage is TRBJ1-5; D ambiguous. The CDR3 has 15 residues. V dropped 4 bases and J dropped 4 bases, with 15 bases sitting between them. The germline gives CDR1 SGHRS, CDR2 YFSETQ.

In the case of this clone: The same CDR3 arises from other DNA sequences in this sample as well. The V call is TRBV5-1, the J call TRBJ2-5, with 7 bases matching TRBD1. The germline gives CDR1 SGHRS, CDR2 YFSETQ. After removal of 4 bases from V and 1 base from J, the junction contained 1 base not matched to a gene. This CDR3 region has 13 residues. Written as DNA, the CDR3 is TGCGCCAGCAGCGGGGACAGCCAAGAGACCCAGTACTTC. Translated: CASSGDSQETQYF.

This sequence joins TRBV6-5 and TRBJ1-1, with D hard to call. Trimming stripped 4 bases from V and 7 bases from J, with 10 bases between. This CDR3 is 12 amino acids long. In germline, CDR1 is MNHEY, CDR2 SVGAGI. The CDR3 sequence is CASSSPGSEAFF. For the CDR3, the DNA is TGTGCCAGCAGTTCCCCTGGGAGTGAAGCTTTCTTT.

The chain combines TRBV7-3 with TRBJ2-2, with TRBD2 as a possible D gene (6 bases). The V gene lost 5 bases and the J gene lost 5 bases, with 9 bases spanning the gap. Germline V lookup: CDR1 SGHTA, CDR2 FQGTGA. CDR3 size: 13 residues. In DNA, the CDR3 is TGTGCCAGCAGCCCCGGGACTACCGGGGAGCTGTTTTTT. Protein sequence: CASSPGTTGELFF.

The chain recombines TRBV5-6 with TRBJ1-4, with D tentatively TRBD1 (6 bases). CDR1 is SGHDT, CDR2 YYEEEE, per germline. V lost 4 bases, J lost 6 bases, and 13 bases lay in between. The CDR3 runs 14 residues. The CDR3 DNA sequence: TGTGCCAGCAGCCATGACAGGCTACATGAAAAACTGTTTTTT. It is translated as CASSHDRLHEKLFF. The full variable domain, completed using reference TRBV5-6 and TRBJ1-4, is DAGVTQSPTHLIKTRGQQVTLRCSPKSGHDTVSWYQQALGQGPQFIFQYYEEEERQRGNFPDRFSGHQFPNYSSELNVNALLLGDSALYLCASSHDRLHEKLFFGSGTQLSVL.

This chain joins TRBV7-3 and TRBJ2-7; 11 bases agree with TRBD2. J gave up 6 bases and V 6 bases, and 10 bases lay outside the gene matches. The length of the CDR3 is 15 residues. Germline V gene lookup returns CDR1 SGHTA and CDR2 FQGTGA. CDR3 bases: TGTGCCAGCAGGGAGGGTAGCGGGGGGGCTGGCGAGCAGTACTTC. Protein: CASREGSGGAGEQYF.

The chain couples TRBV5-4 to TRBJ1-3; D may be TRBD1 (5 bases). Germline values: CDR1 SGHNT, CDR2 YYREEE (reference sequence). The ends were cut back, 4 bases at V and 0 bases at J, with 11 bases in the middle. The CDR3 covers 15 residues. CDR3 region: CASSMGRGSGNTIYF. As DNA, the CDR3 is TGTGCCAGCAGCATGGGGCGGGGCTCTGGAAACACCATATATTTT.

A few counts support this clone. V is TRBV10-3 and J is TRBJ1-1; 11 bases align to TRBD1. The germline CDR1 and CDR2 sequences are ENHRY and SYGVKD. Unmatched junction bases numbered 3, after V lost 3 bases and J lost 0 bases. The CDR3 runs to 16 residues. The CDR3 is CAISEGQGALNTEAFF. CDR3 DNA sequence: TGTGCCATCAGTGAAGGACAGGGGGCCTTGAACACTGAAGCTTTCTTT.

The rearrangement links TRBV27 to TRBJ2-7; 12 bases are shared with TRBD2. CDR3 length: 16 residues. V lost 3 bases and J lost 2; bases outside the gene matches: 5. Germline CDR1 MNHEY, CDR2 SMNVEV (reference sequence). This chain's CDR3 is CASSFASGRAPYEQYF. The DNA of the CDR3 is TGTGCCAGCAGTTTCGCTAGCGGGAGGGCTCCCTACGAGCAGTACTTC.

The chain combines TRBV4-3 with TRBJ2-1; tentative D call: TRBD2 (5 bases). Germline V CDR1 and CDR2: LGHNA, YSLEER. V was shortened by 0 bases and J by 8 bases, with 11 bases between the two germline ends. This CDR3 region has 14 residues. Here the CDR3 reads CASSQDPLRDEQFF. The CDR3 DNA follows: TGCGCCAGCAGCCAAGATCCCCTGAGGGATGAGCAGTTCTTC.

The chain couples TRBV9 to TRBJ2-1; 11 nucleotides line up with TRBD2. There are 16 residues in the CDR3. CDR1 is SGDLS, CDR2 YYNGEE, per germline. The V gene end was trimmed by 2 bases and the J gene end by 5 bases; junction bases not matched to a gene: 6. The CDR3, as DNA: TGTGCCAGCAGCGTTGACCCGGGACTAGCGGACAATGAGCAGTTCTTC. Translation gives CASSVDPGLADNEQFF.

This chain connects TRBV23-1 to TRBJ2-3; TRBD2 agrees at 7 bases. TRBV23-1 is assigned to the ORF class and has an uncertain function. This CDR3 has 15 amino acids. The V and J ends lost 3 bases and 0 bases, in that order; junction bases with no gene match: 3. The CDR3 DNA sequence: TGCGCCAGCAGTCAGCCGGGGGGTAGCACAGATACGCAGTATTTT. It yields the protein CASSQPGGSTDTQYF.

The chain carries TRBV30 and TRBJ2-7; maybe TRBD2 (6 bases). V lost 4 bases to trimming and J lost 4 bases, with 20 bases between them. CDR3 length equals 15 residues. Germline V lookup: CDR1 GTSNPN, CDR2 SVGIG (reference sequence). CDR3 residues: CAWTPGGASPYEQYF. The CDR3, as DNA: TGTGCCTGGACTCCCGGCGGGGCAAGTCCGTACGAGCAGTACTTC. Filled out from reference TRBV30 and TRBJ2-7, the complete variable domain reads SQTIHQWPATLVQPVGSPLSLECTVEGTSNPNLYWYRQAAGRGLQLLFYSVGIGQISSEVPQNLSASRPQDRQFILSSKKLLLSDSGFYLCAWTPGGASPYEQYFGPGTRLTVT.

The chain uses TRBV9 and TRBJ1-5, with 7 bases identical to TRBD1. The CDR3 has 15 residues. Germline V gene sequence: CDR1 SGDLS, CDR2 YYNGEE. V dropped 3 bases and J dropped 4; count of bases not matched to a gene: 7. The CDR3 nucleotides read TGTGCCAGCAGCGGGACAGGTTTCCTGAATCAGCCCCAGCATTTT. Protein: CASSGTGFLNQPQHF. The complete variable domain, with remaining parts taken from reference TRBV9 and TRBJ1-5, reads DSGVTQTPKHLITATGQRVTLRCSPRSGDLSVYWYQQSLDQGLQFLIQYYNGEERAKGNILERFSAQQFPDLHSELNLSSLELGDSALYFCASSGTGFLNQPQHFGDGTRLSIL.

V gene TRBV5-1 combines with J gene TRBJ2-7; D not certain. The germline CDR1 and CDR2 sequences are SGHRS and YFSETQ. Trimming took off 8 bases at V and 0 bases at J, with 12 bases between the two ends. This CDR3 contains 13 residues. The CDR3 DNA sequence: TGCGCCAGGATACCGGCAGGCTCCTACGAGCAGTACTTC. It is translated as CARIPAGSYEQYF.

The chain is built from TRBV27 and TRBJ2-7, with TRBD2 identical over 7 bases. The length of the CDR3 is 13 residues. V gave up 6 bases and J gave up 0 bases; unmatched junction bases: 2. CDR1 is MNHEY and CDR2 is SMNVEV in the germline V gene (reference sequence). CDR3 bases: TGTGCCAGCAGAGCGGGGAGCTCCTACGAGCAGTACTTC. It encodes CASRAGSSYEQYF.

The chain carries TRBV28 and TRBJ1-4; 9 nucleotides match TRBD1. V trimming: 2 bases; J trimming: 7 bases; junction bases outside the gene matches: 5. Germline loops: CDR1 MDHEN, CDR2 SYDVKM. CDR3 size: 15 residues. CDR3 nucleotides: TGTGCCAGCAGTTTAATGGGACAGGGAGGTGAAAAACTGTTTTTT. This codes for CASSLMGQGGEKLFF.

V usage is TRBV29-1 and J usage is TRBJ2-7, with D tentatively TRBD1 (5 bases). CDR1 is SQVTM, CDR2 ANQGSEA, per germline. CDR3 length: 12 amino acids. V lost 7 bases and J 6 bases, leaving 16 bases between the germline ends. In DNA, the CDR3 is TGCAGCGCCCGCGAGGCAGGGCTCGAGCAGTACTTC. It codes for CSAREAGLEQYF.

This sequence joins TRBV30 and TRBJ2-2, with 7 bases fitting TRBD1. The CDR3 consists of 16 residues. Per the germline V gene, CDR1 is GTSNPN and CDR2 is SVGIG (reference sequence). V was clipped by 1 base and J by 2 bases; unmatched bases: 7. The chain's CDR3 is CAWSEPGTVNTGELFF. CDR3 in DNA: TGTGCCTGGAGTGAACCCGGGACAGTAAACACCGGGGAGCTGTTTTTT.

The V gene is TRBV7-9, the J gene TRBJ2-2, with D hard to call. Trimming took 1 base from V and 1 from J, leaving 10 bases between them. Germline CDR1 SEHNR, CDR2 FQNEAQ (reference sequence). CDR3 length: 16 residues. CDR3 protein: CASSLVGSQNTGELFF. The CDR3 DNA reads TGTGCCAGCAGCTTAGTGGGCTCCCAGAACACCGGGGAGCTGTTTTTT.

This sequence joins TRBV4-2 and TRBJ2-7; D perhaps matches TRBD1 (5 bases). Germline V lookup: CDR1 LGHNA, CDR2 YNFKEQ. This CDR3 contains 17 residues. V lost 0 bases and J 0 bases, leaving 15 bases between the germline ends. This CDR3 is CASSQESSWGNSYEQYF. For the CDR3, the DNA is TGTGCCAGCAGCCAAGAGTCCTCCTGGGGCAACTCCTACGAGCAGTACTTC.

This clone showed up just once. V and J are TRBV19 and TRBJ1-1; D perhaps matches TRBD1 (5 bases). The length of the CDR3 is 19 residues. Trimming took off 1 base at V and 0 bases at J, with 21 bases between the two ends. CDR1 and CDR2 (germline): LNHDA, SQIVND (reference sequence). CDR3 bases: TGTGCCAGTAGTATAGGGGCCCGTGGGGCCTCAACTATGAACACTGAAGCTTTCTTT. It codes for CASSIGARGASTMNTEAFF.

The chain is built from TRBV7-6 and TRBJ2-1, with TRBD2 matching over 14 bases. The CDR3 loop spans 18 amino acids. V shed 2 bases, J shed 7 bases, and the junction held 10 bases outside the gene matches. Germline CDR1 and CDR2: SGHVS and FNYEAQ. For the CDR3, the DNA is TGTGCCAGCAGCTTAAAGCGACTAGCGGGAGGGCCGGGGAATGAGCAGTTCTTC. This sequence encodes CASSLKRLAGGPGNEQFF.

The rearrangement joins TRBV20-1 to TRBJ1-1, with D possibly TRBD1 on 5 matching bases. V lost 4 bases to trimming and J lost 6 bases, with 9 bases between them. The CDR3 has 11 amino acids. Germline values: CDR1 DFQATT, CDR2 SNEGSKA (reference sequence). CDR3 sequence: CSAKTGSEAFF. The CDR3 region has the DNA TGCAGTGCTAAAACAGGTTCTGAAGCTTTCTTT.

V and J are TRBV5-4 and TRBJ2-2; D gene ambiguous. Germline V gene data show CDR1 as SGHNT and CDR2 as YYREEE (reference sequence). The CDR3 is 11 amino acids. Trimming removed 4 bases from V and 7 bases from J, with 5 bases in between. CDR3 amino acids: CASSRVGELFF. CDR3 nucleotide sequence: TGTGCCAGCAGCCGCGTCGGGGAGCTGTTTTTT. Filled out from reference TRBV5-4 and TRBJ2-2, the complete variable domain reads ETGVTQSPTHLIKTRGQQVTLRCSSQSGHNTVSWYQQALGQGPQFIFQYYREEENGRGNFPPRFSGLQFPNYSSELNVNALELDDSALYLCASSRVGELFFGEGSRLTVL.

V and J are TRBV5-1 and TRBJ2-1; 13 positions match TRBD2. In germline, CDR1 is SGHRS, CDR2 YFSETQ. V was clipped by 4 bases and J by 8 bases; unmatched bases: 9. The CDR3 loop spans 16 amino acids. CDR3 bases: TGCGCCAGCAGCGCACCGGGACTAGCGGGATCAGATGAGCAGTTCTTC. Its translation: CASSAPGLAGSDEQFF.

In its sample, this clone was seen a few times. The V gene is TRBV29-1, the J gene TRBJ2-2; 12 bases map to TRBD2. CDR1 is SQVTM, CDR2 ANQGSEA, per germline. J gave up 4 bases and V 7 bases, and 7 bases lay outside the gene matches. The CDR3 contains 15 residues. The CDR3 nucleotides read TGCAGCGCCTCCGGACTAGCGGGACTCACCGGGGAGCTGTTTTTT. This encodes CSASGLAGLTGELFF.

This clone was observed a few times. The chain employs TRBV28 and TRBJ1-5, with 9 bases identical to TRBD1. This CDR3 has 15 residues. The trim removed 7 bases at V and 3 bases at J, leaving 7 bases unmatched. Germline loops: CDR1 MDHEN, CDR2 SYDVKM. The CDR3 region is CASITGTGNNQPQHF. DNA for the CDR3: TGTGCCAGCATTACCGGGACAGGGAACAATCAGCCCCAGCATTTT.

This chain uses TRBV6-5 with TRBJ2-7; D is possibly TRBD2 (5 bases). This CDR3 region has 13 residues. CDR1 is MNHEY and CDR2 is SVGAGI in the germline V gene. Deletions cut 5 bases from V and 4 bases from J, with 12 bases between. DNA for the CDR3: TGTGCCAGCAGTGAACTAGGAAATTACGAGCAGTACTTC. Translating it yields CASSELGNYEQYF.

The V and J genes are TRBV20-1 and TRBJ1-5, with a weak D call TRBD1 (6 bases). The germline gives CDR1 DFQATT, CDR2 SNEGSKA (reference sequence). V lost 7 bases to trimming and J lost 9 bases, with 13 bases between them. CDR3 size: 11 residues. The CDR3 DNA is TGCAGTGTACAGGGTGGAGGGCCCCAGCATTTT. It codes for CSVQGGGPQHF.

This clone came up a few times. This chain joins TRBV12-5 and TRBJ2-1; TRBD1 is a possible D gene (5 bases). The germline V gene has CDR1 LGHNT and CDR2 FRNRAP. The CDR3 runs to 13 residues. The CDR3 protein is CAPLLTVYNEQFF. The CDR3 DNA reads TGTGCCCCCCTTTTGACAGTCTACAATGAGCAGTTCTTC.